This TCR beta chain came from a study of OX40 agonist ivuxolimab in advanced cancers. Repertoires were generated with immunoSEQ multiplex PCR, while TCRdb's copy carries only in-frame clones and drops some. The sample lists about 31,000 clones, over 75% occurring once. The CDR3 is 15 residues long. In germline, CDR1 is SEHNR, CDR2 FQNEAQ (reference sequence). Trimming took off 5 bases at V and 1 base at J, with 13 bases between the two ends. The chain carries TRBV7-9 and TRBJ2-3; D might be TRBD1 (5 bases). The origin of this receptor is an adult with an advanced solid tumor such as melanoma, head and neck, liver or kidney cancer. The sample here was CD4+ or CD8+ T cells sorted from blood, taken in a trial of the OX40 agonist ivuxolimab. The CDR3 protein is CASSPRQTRTDTQYF. The CDR3 nucleotides are TGTGCCAGCAGCCCACGACAGACACGCACAGATACGCAGTATTTT.